The rows below give T cell receptor beta chains drawn from one sample of a study of blood T cells in healthy people across ages. TCRdb itself ran the 5' RACE reads through MiXCR, one entry per CDR3 protein. This table has hundreds of thousands of distinct CDR3 sequences, roughly 50% appearing once. Sequencing was carried out using blood. These receptors all come from a woman between 55 and 75 years old in good health. The CDR3 runs from the conserved cysteine through the conserved F or W. The D gene is left open where the match is weak. Rows may omit the clone size; those that give it use once, few, many or a size class.

len: 16
abundance: few
d_gene: TRBD1
j_gene: TRBJ1-2
v_gene: TRBV7-8
CDR3aa: CASSSSDRGKSYGYTF
CDR3nt: TGTGCCAGCAGCTCCTCGGACAGGGGAAAGAGCTATGGCTACACCTTC

len: 15
abundance: few
d_gene: TRBD2
j_gene: TRBJ2-3
v_gene: TRBV18
CDR3aa: CASSPPGGSTDTQYF
CDR3nt: TGTGCCAGCTCACCCCCGGGGGGGAGCACAGATACGCAGTATTTT

len: 16
abundance: few
d_gene: TRBD1
j_gene: TRBJ2-5
v_gene: TRBV12-3/TRBV12-4
CDR3aa: CASSLGPGQGQETQYF
CDR3nt: TGTGCCAGCAGTTTAGGACCGGGACAGGGCCAAGAGACCCAGTACTTC

len: 16
abundance: many
d_gene: -
j_gene: TRBJ2-2
v_gene: TRBV4-2
CDR3aa: CASSQVQGLDTGELFF
CDR3nt: TGTGCCAGCAGCCAAGTCCAGGGCTTGGACACCGGGGAGCTGTTTTTT

len: 14
abundance: few
d_gene: -
j_gene: TRBJ2-7
v_gene: TRBV28
CDR3aa: CASSSGYPPYEQYF
CDR3nt: TGTGCCAGCAGCTCCGGGTATCCCCCCTACGAGCAGTACTTC

len: 13
abundance: few
d_gene: -
j_gene: TRBJ2-5
v_gene: TRBV5-5
CDR3aa: CASSFPLRETQYF
CDR3nt: TGTGCCAGCAGCTTTCCCCTGAGAGAGACCCAGTACTTC

len: 15
abundance: few
d_gene: -
j_gene: TRBJ2-7
v_gene: TRBV7-2
CDR3aa: CASSEQDLGGSEQYF
CDR3nt: TGTGCCAGCAGCGAACAAGACTTAGGTGGGTCCGAGCAGTACTTC

len: 16
abundance: few
d_gene: TRBD2
j_gene: TRBJ2-1
v_gene: TRBV5-1
CDR3aa: CASSLIPSGSMNEQFF
CDR3nt: TGCGCCAGCAGCTTGATCCCTAGCGGGAGCATGAATGAGCAGTTCTTC

len: 13
abundance: -
d_gene: -
j_gene: TRBJ1-1
v_gene: TRBV24-1
CDR3aa: CATSGTWGTEAFF
CDR3nt: TGTGCCACCAGTGGGACTTGGGGAACTGAAGCTTTCTTT

len: 16
abundance: -
d_gene: -
j_gene: TRBJ2-5
v_gene: TRBV4-3
CDR3aa: CTSSQAAQGALETQYF
CDR3nt: TGCACCAGCAGCCAAGCGGCACAGGGAGCGTTGGAGACCCAGTACTTC

len: 17
abundance: -
d_gene: TRBD1
j_gene: TRBJ2-1
v_gene: TRBV9
CDR3aa: CASSVVGAQGAYNEQFF
CDR3nt: TGTGCCAGCAGCGTAGTTGGGGCCCAGGGGGCCTACAATGAGCAGTTCTTC

len: 19
abundance: few
d_gene: -
j_gene: TRBJ2-1
v_gene: TRBV4-3
CDR3aa: CASSQDPGGAVGSYNEQFF
CDR3nt: TGCGCCAGCAGCCAAGATCCAGGAGGGGCGGTCGGCTCCTACAATGAGCAGTTCTTC

len: 11
abundance: -
d_gene: -
j_gene: TRBJ1-2
v_gene: TRBV20-1
CDR3aa: CSARTYYGYIF
CDR3nt: TGCAGTGCTCGGACGTATTATGGCTACATCTTC

len: 13
abundance: few
d_gene: -
j_gene: TRBJ2-5
v_gene: TRBV7-2
CDR3aa: CASSLAGQDEQYF
CDR3nt: TGTGCCAGCAGCTTAGCGGGGCAGGATGAGCAGTACTTC

len: 16
abundance: -
d_gene: -
j_gene: TRBJ2-1
v_gene: TRBV4-1
CDR3aa: CASSQERGSPTNEQFF
CDR3nt: TGCGCCAGCAGCCAAGAACGAGGGAGTCCCACCAATGAGCAGTTCTTC

len: 16
abundance: -
d_gene: -
j_gene: TRBJ2-6
v_gene: TRBV7-2
CDR3aa: CASSFERGSGANVLTF
CDR3nt: TGTGCCAGCAGCTTCGAGAGGGGCTCTGGGGCCAACGTCCTGACTTTC